This T cell receptor beta chain derives from a study of OX40 agonist ivuxolimab in advanced cancers. Study background: It was ivuxolimab, an agonistic anti-OX40 (CD134) antibody, that patients were treated with. At 0.01 to 10 mg/kg, ivuxolimab was administered intravenously to patients every 2 weeks.

CDR1 and CDR2 (germline): SGHTA, FQGNSA. Trimming at V came to 5 bases and at J to 8 bases, leaving 8 bases not matched to a gene. The CDR3 has 14 residues. General observations from the study: The antigens recognized by the expanded peripheral T cells, that is their antigen specificity, were not determined.

Sequenced by immunoSEQ multiplex PCR; TCRdb stores in-frame clones only, minus some. The sample records about 100,000 clones, under 95% being singletons. This clone was seen only once. The antigen remains unidentified. Blood draws occurred at baseline, cycle 4 day 1, and cycle 7 day 1. The material sequenced was CD4+ or CD8+ T cells sorted from blood, taken in a trial of the OX40 agonist ivuxolimab. The chain uses TRBV7-2 and TRBJ1-2; 10 nucleotides agree with TRBD1. This clonotype was sampled from an adult with an advanced solid tumor such as melanoma, head and neck, liver or kidney cancer. DNA for the CDR3: TGTGCCAGCAGCCCGCGACAGGGGGCAGGAGGCTACACCTTC. It yields the protein CASSPRQGAGGYTF.